The 21 T cell receptor beta chains in this list originate from one sample, sequenced in a study of Ad26.COV2.S vaccination and SARS-CoV-2 variants. Treatment specified: 15 to 20 received Ad26.COV2.S at low or high dose, single or two shots; 5 received placebo; per-sample allocation not given. The samples were gathered on day 63 after the first injection of vaccine or placebo. Generated by immunoSEQ multiplex PCR, the TCRdb table keeps only in-frame clones and is missing some. There are some 390,000 clones in the sample; about 85% occur only once, and 3.5% lies in the top ten. Specimen: peripheral blood, collected in a trial of Ad26.COV2.S vaccine versus placebo. These TCRs come from a person aged 18 to 59 who received the Ad26.COV2.S COVID-19 vaccine or a placebo.

V and J are TRBV4-3 and TRBJ1-1, with a weak D call TRBD1 (5 bases). Germline CDR1 LGHNA, CDR2 YSLEER. This CDR3 region has 15 residues. V lost 0 bases and J 5 bases, leaving 13 bases between the germline ends. Here the CDR3 reads CASSQEEGLMTEAFF. CDR3 coding DNA: TGCGCCAGCAGCCAAGAGGAGGGGTTGATGACTGAAGCTTTCTTT.

J is TRBJ2-7 and V is TRBV19; D assignment may be TRBD1 or TRBD2 (5 bases each). The CDR3 contains 18 residues. V lost 3 bases and J 7 bases, leaving 28 bases between the germline ends. Per germline, CDR1 LNHDA and CDR2 SQIVND (reference sequence). The CDR3 region is CASSMVHPTGTPNGEQYF. The CDR3 DNA reads TGTGCCAGTAGTATGGTCCACCCCACCGGGACCCCCAATGGAGAGCAGTACTTC.

V usage is TRBV7-9 and J usage is TRBJ1-2, with D possibly TRBD1 on 5 matching bases. This CDR3 spans 13 amino acids. Germline CDR1 and CDR2: SEHNR and FQNEAQ (reference sequence). Between the trimmed V and J ends, which lost 8 bases and 2 bases, there was a span of 12 bases. Here the CDR3 DNA reads TGTGCCAGCGGGGTTCAGGGAAACTATGGCTACACCTTC. Translation: CASGVQGNYGYTF. The full variable domain, with the rest looked up from reference TRBV7-9 and TRBJ1-2, is DTGVSQNPRHKITKRGQNVTFRCDPISEHNRLYWYRQTLGQGPEFLTYFQNEAQLEKSRLLSDRFSAERPKGSFSTLEIQRTEQGDSAMYLCASGVQGNYGYTFGSGTRLTVV.

The rearrangement uses TRBV6-5 and TRBJ1-1, with D unresolved. The CDR3 has 14 amino acids. Germline CDR1 is MNHEY and CDR2 is SVGAGI. Trimming left V 0 bases short and J 4 bases short, with 9 bases between. The CDR3 region is CASSYSEGLTEAFF. The CDR3 nucleotides read TGTGCCAGCAGTTACTCGGAGGGTCTCACTGAAGCTTTCTTT.

The chain employs TRBV11-2 and TRBJ2-7; unclear D gene. The CDR3 runs 11 residues. V was clipped by 1 base and J by 9 bases, with 7 bases between them. Germline V gives CDR1 SGHAT, CDR2 FQNNGV. This CDR3 reads CASSLAGPQYF. The DNA of the CDR3 is TGTGCCAGCAGCTTAGCAGGCCCGCAGTACTTC.

This clone occurred a few times. The chain recombines TRBV9 with TRBJ2-1, with 14 bases aligning to TRBD2. V dropped 0 bases and J dropped 6; count of bases not matched to a gene: 8. The CDR3 runs to 18 residues. The germline V gene encodes CDR1 SGDLS and CDR2 YYNGEE. The CDR3 spells CASSVAPWGLAGANEQFF. As DNA, the CDR3 is TGTGCCAGCAGCGTAGCTCCATGGGGACTAGCGGGAGCCAATGAGCAGTTCTTC.

The chain employs TRBV6-5 and TRBJ2-7, with TRBD1 matching over 9 bases. The germline gives CDR1 MNHEY, CDR2 SVGAGI. After removal of 5 bases from V and 3 bases from J, the junction contained 8 bases not matched to a gene. The CDR3 totals 15 residues. CDR3 amino acids: CASSMRDREYYEQYF. CDR3 DNA: TGTGCCAGCAGTATGCGGGACAGGGAGTACTACGAGCAGTACTTC.

The rearrangement links TRBV6-5 to TRBJ1-6; D ambiguous. The CDR3 consists of 11 residues. Per the germline V gene, CDR1 is MNHEY and CDR2 is SVGAGI. Trimming pared 6 bases from V and 10 bases from J, leaving 7 bases between. CDR3 DNA: TGTGCCAGCAGGGGTGAATCACCCCTCCACTTT. Protein product: CASRGESPLHF.

The chain has TRBV20-1 and TRBJ2-7; TRBD2 is a possible D gene (6 bases). Per the germline V gene, CDR1 is DFQATT and CDR2 is SNEGSKA (reference sequence). Trimming stripped 3 bases from V and 2 bases from J, with 14 bases between. This CDR3 is built from 14 residues. In DNA form, the CDR3 reads TGCAGTGCTAGTTCGGGACTGACGGCCTACGAGCAGTACTTC. This sequence encodes CSASSGLTAYEQYF.

This clone has just a few counts. The chain links TRBV3-1 (or the pseudogene TRBV3-2) to TRBJ1-3; weak D call: TRBD1 (5 bases). Germline CDR1 reads LGHDT; CDR2 reads YNNKEL (reference sequence). V dropped 4 bases and J dropped 3 bases, with 10 bases sitting between them. This CDR3 comprises 14 residues. CDR3 residues: CASSRTGIGNTIYF. CDR3 coding DNA: TGTGCCAGCAGCCGAACAGGTATTGGAAACACCATATATTTT.

To note about this clone: At the DNA level, this CDR3 is encoded by other sequences in the same sample as well. J is TRBJ1-4 and V is TRBV20-1, with no clear D. Germline CDR1 is DFQATT and CDR2 is SNEGSKA (reference sequence). This CDR3 has 11 residues. Between the trimmed V and J ends, which lost 3 bases and 8 bases, there was a span of 7 bases. CDR3 sequence (DNA): TGCAGTGCTAGGTTAGGCGAAAAACTGTTTTTT. This codes for CSARLGEKLFF.

The J gene is TRBJ2-7, the V gene TRBV28; D might be TRBD1 (6 bases). CDR1 MDHEN and CDR2 SYDVKM come from the germline V gene. The CDR3 extends over 15 amino acids. V was shortened by 7 bases and J by 0 bases, with 16 bases between the two germline ends. CDR3 protein: CASTTHTGSSYEQYF. CDR3 DNA sequence: TGTGCCAGCACCACCCACACAGGGAGCTCCTACGAGCAGTACTTC.

This chain links TRBV6-2 or TRBV6-3 with TRBJ2-3; the D is unclear. The CDR3 sequence is 13 residues long. V was shortened by 2 bases and J by 1 base, with 4 bases between the two germline ends. The germline V gene has CDR1 MNHEY and CDR2 SVGEGT. CDR3 loop: CASSYAGTDTQYF. For the CDR3, the DNA is TGTGCCAGCAGTTACGCGGGCACAGATACGCAGTATTTT.

V gene TRBV5-6 combines with J gene TRBJ2-1; tentatively, D is TRBD1 or TRBD2 (6 bases each). The CDR3 is 12 amino acids. V was trimmed by 1 base and J by 10 bases, leaving 9 bases between them. Per germline, CDR1 SGHDT and CDR2 YYEEEE. The CDR3 bases are TGTGCCAGCAGCTTGACAGGGAGGGAGCAGTTCTTC. This codes for CASSLTGREQFF.

The chain has TRBV11-2 and TRBJ2-7, with 7 bases lining up with TRBD1. V shed 5 bases and J 7 bases; nucleotides not matched to a gene: 11. Looked up from germline, CDR1 is SGHAT and CDR2 is FQNNGV. The CDR3 extends over 14 amino acids. The CDR3 DNA reads TGTGCCAGCAGCCCCTTAGGGGGCTGGGAGGAGCAGTACTTC. Translation: CASSPLGGWEEQYF.

The CDR3 reads CASTSVVGQGTGELFF. CDR3 bases: TGTGCCAGCACCTCCGTTGTCGGACAGGGGACCGGGGAGCTGTTTTTT. The rearrangement joins TRBV7-2 to TRBJ2-2, with TRBD1 matching 9 bases. J lost 5 bases, V lost 7 bases, and 11 bases had no gene match. Germline V gene sequence: CDR1 SGHTA, CDR2 FQGNSA. The CDR3 loop spans 16 amino acids.

This clone was found once. This chain links TRBV7-2 with TRBJ2-1; 9 bases match TRBD1. Trimming removed 1 base from V and 12 bases from J; junction bases left unmatched: 7. The CDR3 has 14 residues. Germline V gene data show CDR1 as SGHTA and CDR2 as FQGNSA. The CDR3 nucleotides read TGTGCCAGCAGCTTAGACAGGGGGCAAATTCGGCAGTTCTTC. Translating gives CASSLDRGQIRQFF.

This clone was seen just once. J is TRBJ1-2 and V is TRBV24-1; the D gene is possibly TRBD1 (6 bases). Trimming removed 5 bases from V and 7 bases from J, with 10 bases in between. The CDR3 contains 12 residues. CDR1 is KGHDR and CDR2 is SFDVKD in the germline V gene. The CDR3 here is CATSVIGGGYTF. DNA for the CDR3: TGTGCCACCAGTGTTATAGGGGGTGGCTACACCTTC.

The chain employs TRBV5-5 and TRBJ1-3; no firm D call. Germline V gene data show CDR1 as SGHKS and CDR2 as YYEKEE (reference sequence). V was cut by 2 bases and J by 0 bases, with 15 bases left in between. CDR3 size: 17 residues. CDR3 protein: CASSFAGMSVSGNTIYF. The DNA for the CDR3 is TGTGCCAGCAGCTTTGCGGGGATGTCCGTCTCTGGAAACACCATATATTTT. The full variable domain, its missing parts supplied by reference TRBV5-5 and TRBJ1-3, is DAGVTQSPTHLIKTRGQQVTLRCSPISGHKSVSWYQQVLGQGPQFIFQYYEKEERGRGNFPDRFSARQFPNYSSELNVNALLLGDSALYLCASSFAGMSVSGNTIYFGEGSWLTVV.

V and J are TRBV4-1 and TRBJ2-7; 9 bases agree with TRBD1. Germline CDR1 reads MGHRA; CDR2 reads YSYEKL. The CDR3 spans 13 residues. V was pared by 3 bases and J by 6 bases, with 3 bases of the junction left unmatched. The CDR3 region is CASSHGTGFEQYF. CDR3 nucleotide sequence: TGCGCCAGCAGCCATGGGACAGGGTTCGAGCAGTACTTC.

The V and J genes are TRBV10-1 and TRBJ2-7; D is possibly TRBD2 (5 bases). V lost 0 bases, J lost 4 bases, and 7 bases lay in between. The CDR3 extends over 13 amino acids. Germline loops: CDR1 WNHNN, CDR2 SYGVQD (reference sequence). CDR3 DNA: TGCGCCAGCAGTGAGTCCTCGGGATACGAGCAGTACTTC. It specifies CASSESSGYEQYF.